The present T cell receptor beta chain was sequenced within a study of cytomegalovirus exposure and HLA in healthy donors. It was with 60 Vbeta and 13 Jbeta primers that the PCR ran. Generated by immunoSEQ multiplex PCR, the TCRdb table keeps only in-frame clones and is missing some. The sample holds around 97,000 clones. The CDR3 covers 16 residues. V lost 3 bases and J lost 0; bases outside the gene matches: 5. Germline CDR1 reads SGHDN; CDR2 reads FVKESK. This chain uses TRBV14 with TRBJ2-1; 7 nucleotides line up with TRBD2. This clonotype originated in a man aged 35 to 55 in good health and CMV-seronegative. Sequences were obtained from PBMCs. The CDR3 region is CASSHRDYYSYNEQFF. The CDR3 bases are TGTGCCAGCAGCCACAGGGACTACTACTCCTACAATGAGCAGTTCTTC.